A single sample gave rise to the 25 T cell receptor beta chains below, sequenced in a study of spatial heterogeneity in lung cancer. Time point specified: sample taken at primary tumor resection. The input material, whole RNA from tumor, nontumor lung or frozen PBMC, was sequenced unsorted. One entry per CDR3 protein, called by TCRdb with MiXCR from the 5' RACE reads. The sample lists around 60,000 distinct CDR3 sequences; about 8% were seen once. The material was PBMCs, obtained at surgery. These receptors were collected from a female donor with early-stage non-small cell lung cancer.

This clonotype occurred many times. The gene calls are TRBV7-6 and TRBJ2-2; no firm D call. Trimming took 2 bases from V and 4 from J, leaving 5 bases between them. Germline V gene lookup returns CDR1 SGHVS and CDR2 FNYEAQ. CDR3 length: 13 residues. Here the CDR3 DNA reads TGTGCCAGCAGCTTAACCTTCACCGGGGAGCTGTTTTTT. Its translation is CASSLTFTGELFF.

Only a few counts were recorded for this clonotype. V gene TRBV6-2 or TRBV6-3 combines with J gene TRBJ1-2, with D unresolved. This CDR3 spans 13 amino acids. Trimming cost V 3 bases and J 0 bases, with 5 bases left between them. Germline V gene sequence: CDR1 MNHEY, CDR2 SVGEGT. The CDR3 DNA reads as TGTGCCAGCAGTTATGAGTCTAACTATGGCTACACCTTC. Its protein product is CASSYESNYGYTF.

The genes are TRBV5-1 and TRBJ2-3; 12 bases fit TRBD2. Trimming at V came to 0 bases and at J to 6 bases, leaving 5 bases not matched to a gene. The CDR3 is 16 residues long. CDR1 is SGHRS, CDR2 YFSETQ, per germline. The CDR3, as DNA: TGCGCCAGCAGCTTGGTGACTAGCGGGAGTACCGATACGCAGTATTTT. It is translated as CASSLVTSGSTDTQYF.

This clonotype came up many times. The gene calls are TRBV25-1 and TRBJ2-1, with 13 bases that match TRBD2. Trimming took 8 bases from V and 8 from J; bases not matched to a gene: 6. This CDR3 is built from 14 residues. Germline V gene data show CDR1 as MGHDK and CDR2 as SYGVNS. This chain's CDR3 is CASQGTSGKDEQFF. Here the CDR3 DNA reads TGTGCCAGCCAAGGGACTAGCGGGAAGGATGAGCAGTTCTTC.

This clonotype was counted between two and nine times. The V gene is TRBV6-2 or TRBV6-3, the J gene TRBJ1-5; 8 nucleotides line up with TRBD1. Trimming took 8 bases from V and 0 from J; bases not matched to a gene: 12. The germline V gene has CDR1 MNHEY and CDR2 SVGEGT. The CDR3 has 17 residues. CDR3 sequence reads: CASGGGQGAYSNQPQHF. As DNA, the CDR3 is TGTGCCAGCGGCGGGGGGCAGGGGGCATATAGCAATCAGCCCCAGCATTTT.

Ten or more counts support this clonotype. The J gene is TRBJ2-7, the V gene TRBV14; D may be TRBD1 or TRBD2 (7 bases each). The CDR3 has 16 amino acids. V was trimmed by 2 bases and J by 2 bases, leaving 16 bases between them. CDR1 and CDR2 (germline): SGHDN, FVKESK. CDR3 residues: CASSQIGGGSTYEQYF. As DNA, the CDR3 is TGTGCCAGCAGCCAAATAGGGGGCGGGAGTACCTACGAGCAGTACTTC.

The chain couples TRBV7-2 to TRBJ1-4; TRBD1 matches at 7 bases. J gave up 5 bases and V 2 bases, and 5 bases lay outside the gene matches. This CDR3 has 15 residues. Per germline, CDR1 SGHTA and CDR2 FQGNSA. In DNA, the CDR3 is TGTGCCAGCAGCTTACGGGGACAGACCAATGAAAAACTGTTTTTT. Translating gives CASSLRGQTNEKLFF. Filled out from reference TRBV7-2 and TRBJ1-4, the complete variable domain reads GAGVSQSPSNKVTEKGKDVELRCDPISGHTALYWYRQSLGQGLEFLIYFQGNSAPDKSGLPSDRFSAERTGGSVSTLTIQRTQQEDSAVYLCASSLRGQTNEKLFFGSGTQLSVL.

This clonotype was observed many times. V and J are TRBV19 and TRBJ1-5, with D possibly being TRBD1 (6 bases). Trimming took 2 bases from V and 0 from J, leaving 20 bases between them. This CDR3 has 19 amino acids. Germline V gene lookup returns CDR1 LNHDA and CDR2 SQIVND (reference sequence). CDR3 region: CASSITPPDSLDSNQPQHF. The CDR3 DNA reads TGTGCCAGTAGTATAACCCCACCGGACAGTCTGGATAGCAATCAGCCCCAGCATTTT.

Points on this clonotype: Relative to the germline gene, one junction end is altered; a read error may explain this. The chain joins TRBV9 to TRBJ2-1; tentative D call: TRBD1 (6 bases). The CDR3 sequence is 15 residues long. Germline assignment: CDR1 SGDLS and CDR2 YYNGEE. DNA for the CDR3: TGTGCCAGCAGCATGGGACACTACTCCCACAATGAGCAGTTCTTC. Its translation is CASSMGHYSHNEQFF.

This clonotype appeared many times. An end of the junction differs from the germline gene, which may be a read error. The V and J genes are TRBV7-7 and TRBJ2-1; TRBD2 aligns across 13 bases. Per the germline V gene, CDR1 is SSHAT and CDR2 is FNYEAQ (reference sequence). CDR3 length: 15 amino acids. The CDR3 is CASSPGTSGAHEQFF. DNA for the CDR3: TGTGCTAGCAGCCCCGGGACTAGCGGGGCCCATGAGCAGTTCTTC.

This clonotype came up a few times. This chain joins TRBV6-1 and TRBJ2-1; D ambiguous. The V end lost 4 bases, the J end lost 0 bases, and 4 bases lay between the germline ends. Germline V gene data show CDR1 as MNHNS and CDR2 as SASEGT. CDR3 length equals 13 residues. CDR3 sequence: CASSAYSYNEQFF. CDR3 DNA sequence: TGTGCCAGCAGTGCTTACTCCTACAATGAGCAGTTCTTC.

The CDR3 region has the DNA TGTGCCAGCAGTTCCGGGACTAGCGGTACAGATACGCAGTATTTT. Protein: CASSSGTSGTDTQYF. The chain links TRBV27 to TRBJ2-3; 11 bases are a match to TRBD2. The CDR3 has 15 amino acids. Trimming at V came to 4 bases and at J to 3 bases, leaving 3 bases not matched to a gene. CDR1 MNHEY and CDR2 SMNVEV come from the germline V gene (reference sequence).

This clonotype was counted only a few times. The V gene is TRBV4-1, the J gene TRBJ2-3; no firm D call. The CDR3 spans 14 residues. Trimming took off 0 bases at V and 2 bases at J, with 6 bases between the two ends. Germline V gene sequence: CDR1 MGHRA, CDR2 YSYEKL. DNA for the CDR3: TGCGCCAGCAGCCAAGACAGAACCACAGATACGCAGTATTTT. Protein sequence: CASSQDRTTDTQYF.

This clonotype was observed many times. The chain uses TRBV14 and TRBJ1-5, with a weak D call TRBD1 (5 bases). Per germline, CDR1 SGHDN and CDR2 FVKESK. V was shortened by 1 base and J by 3 bases, with 10 bases between the two germline ends. The CDR3 loop spans 15 amino acids. CDR3 sequence: CASSQGAGHNQPQHF. The CDR3 coding sequence is TGTGCCAGCAGCCAAGGCGCAGGGCACAATCAGCCCCAGCATTTT.

Only a few counts were recorded for this clonotype. The gene calls are TRBV18 and TRBJ1-1; 8 bases agree with TRBD1. V shed 2 bases and J 8 bases; nucleotides not matched to a gene: 1. CDR3 length: 12 amino acids. Germline assignment: CDR1 KGHSH and CDR2 LQKENI. CDR3 sequence (DNA): TGTGCCAGCTCACCAGGGGACAGGGAAGCTTTCTTT. The encoded protein is CASSPGDREAFF.

At least ten counts were recorded for this clonotype. The gene calls are TRBV29-1 and TRBJ1-5; TRBD1 might be the D (5 bases). Trimming pared 4 bases from V and 4 bases from J, leaving 14 bases between. This CDR3 comprises 14 residues. Germline V gene lookup returns CDR1 SQVTM and CDR2 ANQGSEA. The CDR3 spells CSVVGTDINQPQHF. In DNA form, the CDR3 reads TGCAGCGTTGTTGGGACGGACATAAATCAGCCCCAGCATTTT.

This clonotype showed up many times. The V gene is TRBV9, the J gene TRBJ2-5; 9 nucleotides align to TRBD1. The CDR3 covers 16 residues. Losses at the gene ends were 2 bases for V and 5 bases for J; bases not matched to a gene: 10. The germline gives CDR1 SGDLS, CDR2 YYNGEE. DNA for the CDR3: TGTGCCAGCAGCGTCAGACCCGGGACAGGGAAGGAGACCCAGTACTTC. The encoded protein is CASSVRPGTGKETQYF. Full variable domain (outside the CDR3, taken from reference TRBV9 and TRBJ2-5): DSGVTQTPKHLITATGQRVTLRCSPRSGDLSVYWYQQSLDQGLQFLIQYYNGEERAKGNILERFSAQQFPDLHSELNLSSLELGDSALYFCASSVRPGTGKETQYFGPGTRLLVL.

This clonotype was seen at least ten times. V gene TRBV11-3 combines with J gene TRBJ2-1; the match to TRBD2 covers 8 bases. J lost 5 bases, V lost 5 bases, and 8 bases had no gene match. The CDR3 has 15 residues. CDR1 is SGHNT and CDR2 is YENEEA in the germline V gene. CDR3 sequence: CASSLRLARHNEQFF. The DNA for the CDR3 is TGTGCCAGCAGCCTGCGACTAGCGCGTCACAATGAGCAGTTCTTC.

This clonotype has more than one count but fewer than ten. The rearrangement uses TRBV29-1 and TRBJ2-5; D unclear. The V end was cut by 4 bases, the J end by 5 bases, with 5 bases between. This CDR3 spans 10 amino acids. Germline CDR1 reads SQVTM; CDR2 reads ANQGSEA. As DNA, the CDR3 is TGCAGCGTTGTGAGGGAGACCCAGTACTTC. This encodes CSVVRETQYF.

This clonotype was counted ten times or more. The chain uses TRBV9 and TRBJ2-1; possible D gene TRBD2, 6 bases. The V and J ends lost 0 bases and 9 bases respectively, with 16 bases between them. This CDR3 contains 15 residues. Germline CDR1 is SGDLS and CDR2 is YYNGEE. CDR3 in amino acids: CASSVAPGEWGEQFF. For the CDR3, the DNA is TGTGCCAGCAGCGTAGCCCCGGGAGAATGGGGTGAGCAGTTCTTC.

This clonotype showed up many times. The chain is built from TRBV28 and TRBJ1-5; tentative D call: TRBD1 (6 bases). Germline V gene sequence: CDR1 MDHEN, CDR2 SYDVKM. The V end lost 3 bases, the J end lost 4 bases, and 13 bases lay between the germline ends. The CDR3 sequence is 15 residues long. CDR3 DNA sequence: TGTGCCAGCAGTTTCACAGGGTCTGGAAATCAGCCCCAGCATTTT. Amino acids: CASSFTGSGNQPQHF.

The chain combines TRBV24-1 with TRBJ1-4; D is ambiguous. The V gene lost 7 bases and the J gene lost 8 bases, with 13 bases spanning the gap. This CDR3 region has 13 residues. Looked up from germline, CDR1 is KGHDR and CDR2 is SFDVKD. Here the CDR3 reads CATRDRIGEKLFF. The CDR3 nucleotides are TGTGCCACCAGGGACCGGATTGGAGAAAAACTGTTTTTT.

This clonotype was found many times. The J gene is TRBJ1-1, the V gene TRBV2, with D unclear. Germline V lookup: CDR1 SNHLY, CDR2 FYNNEI. V dropped 6 bases and J dropped 3 bases, with 17 bases sitting between them. CDR3 size: 15 residues. CDR3 DNA: TGTGCCAGCAGGGCGCCGACAATTCTCTACACTGAAGCTTTCTTT. Protein product: CASRAPTILYTEAFF. Based on the CDR3 plus reference TRBV2 and TRBJ1-1, the full variable domain is EPEVTQTPSHQVTQMGQEVILRCVPISNHLYFYWYRQILGQKVEFLVSFYNNEISEKSEIFDDQFSVERPDGSNFTLKIRSTKLEDSAMYFCASRAPTILYTEAFFGQGTRLTVV.

This clonotype was seen repeatedly, ten times or more. This sequence joins TRBV28 and TRBJ1-1; possibly TRBD1 for D (5 bases). CDR1 is MDHEN, CDR2 SYDVKM, per germline. Trimming removed 3 bases from V and 5 bases from J, with 16 bases in between. The CDR3 is made up of 15 amino acids. CDR3 residues: CASSFPPGARTEAFF. The CDR3 region has the DNA TGTGCCAGCAGTTTCCCCCCTGGGGCGCGAACTGAAGCTTTCTTT.

This clonotype was detected only a few times. CDR3 loop: CASSQKTSGGEQFF. CDR3 in DNA: TGTGCCAGCAGCCAGAAGACTAGCGGGGGAGAGCAGTTCTTC. The chain has TRBV3-1 and TRBJ2-1, with 12 bases aligning to TRBD2. Germline V CDR1 and CDR2: LGHDT, YNNKEL (reference sequence). J gave up 10 bases and V 3 bases, and 4 bases lay outside the gene matches. The CDR3 consists of 14 residues.